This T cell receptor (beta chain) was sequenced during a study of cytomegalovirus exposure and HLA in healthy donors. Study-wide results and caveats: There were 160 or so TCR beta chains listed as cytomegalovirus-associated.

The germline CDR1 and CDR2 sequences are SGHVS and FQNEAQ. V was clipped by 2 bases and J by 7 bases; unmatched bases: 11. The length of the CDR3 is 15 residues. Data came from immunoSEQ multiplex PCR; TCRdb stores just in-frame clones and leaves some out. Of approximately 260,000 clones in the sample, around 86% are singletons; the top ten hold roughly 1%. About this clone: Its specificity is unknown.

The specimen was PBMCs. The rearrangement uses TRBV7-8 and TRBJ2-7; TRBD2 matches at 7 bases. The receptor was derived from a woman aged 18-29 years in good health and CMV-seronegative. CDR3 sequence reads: CASSLRLAAPLEQYF. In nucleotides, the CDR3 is TGTGCCAGCAGCTTACGCCTAGCGGCCCCCTTGGAGCAGTACTTC.